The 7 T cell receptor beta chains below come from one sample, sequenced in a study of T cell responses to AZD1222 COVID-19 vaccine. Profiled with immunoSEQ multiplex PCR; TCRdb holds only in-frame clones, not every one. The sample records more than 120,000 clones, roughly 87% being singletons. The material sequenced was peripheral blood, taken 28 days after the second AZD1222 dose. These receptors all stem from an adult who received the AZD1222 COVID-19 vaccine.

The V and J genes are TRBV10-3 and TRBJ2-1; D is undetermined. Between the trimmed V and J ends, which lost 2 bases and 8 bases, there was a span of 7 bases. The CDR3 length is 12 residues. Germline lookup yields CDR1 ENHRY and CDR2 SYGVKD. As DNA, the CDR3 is TGTGCCATCAGTGAGGCGGTGGATGAGCAGTTCTTC. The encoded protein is CAISEAVDEQFF.

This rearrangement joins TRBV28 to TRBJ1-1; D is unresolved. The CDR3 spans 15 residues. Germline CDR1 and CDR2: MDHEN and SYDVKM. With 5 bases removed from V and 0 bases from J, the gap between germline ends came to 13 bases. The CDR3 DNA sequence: TGTGCCAGCAGTCCCATAGGAATCTTGAACACTGAAGCTTTCTTT. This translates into CASSPIGILNTEAFF.

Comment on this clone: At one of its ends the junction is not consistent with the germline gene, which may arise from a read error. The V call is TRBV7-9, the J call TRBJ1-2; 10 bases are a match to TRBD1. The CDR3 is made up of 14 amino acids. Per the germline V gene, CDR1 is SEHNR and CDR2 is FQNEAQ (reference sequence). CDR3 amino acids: CAGSSTGTGDGYTF. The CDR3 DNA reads TGTGCCGGCAGCTCTACCGGGACAGGGGATGGCTACACCTTC. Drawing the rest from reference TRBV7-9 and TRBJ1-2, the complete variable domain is DTGVSQNPRHKITKRGQNVTFRCDPISEHNRLYWYRQTLGQGPEFLTYFQNEAQLEKSRLLSDRFSAERPKGSFSTLEIQRTEQGDSAMYLCAGSSTGTGDGYTFGSGTRLTVV.

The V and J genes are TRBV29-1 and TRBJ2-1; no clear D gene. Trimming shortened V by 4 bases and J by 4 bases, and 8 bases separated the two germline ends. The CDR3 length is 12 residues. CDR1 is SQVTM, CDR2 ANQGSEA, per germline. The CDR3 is CSVGWQYNEQFF. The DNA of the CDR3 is TGCAGCGTTGGGTGGCAGTACAATGAGCAGTTCTTC.

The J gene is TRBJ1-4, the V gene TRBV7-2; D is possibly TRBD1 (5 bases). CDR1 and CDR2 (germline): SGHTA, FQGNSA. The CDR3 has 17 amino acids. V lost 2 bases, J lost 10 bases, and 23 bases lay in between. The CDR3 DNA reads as TGTGCCAGCAGCTTAATAGGGACGGACTCGACGAGAGGAAAACTGTTTTTT. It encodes CASSLIGTDSTRGKLFF.

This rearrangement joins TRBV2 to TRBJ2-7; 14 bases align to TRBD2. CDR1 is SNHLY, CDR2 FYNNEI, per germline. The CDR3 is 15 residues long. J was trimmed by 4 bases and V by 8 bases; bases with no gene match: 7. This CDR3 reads CASLEGLAGAYEQYF. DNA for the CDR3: TGTGCCAGCCTCGAGGGACTAGCGGGAGCGTACGAGCAGTACTTC.

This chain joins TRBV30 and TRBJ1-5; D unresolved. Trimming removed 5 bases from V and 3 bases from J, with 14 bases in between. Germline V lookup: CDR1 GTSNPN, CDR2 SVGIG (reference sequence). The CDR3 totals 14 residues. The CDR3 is CAWAFKLSNQPQHF. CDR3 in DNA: TGTGCCTGGGCTTTTAAGTTGTCCAATCAGCCCCAGCATTTT.